Listed here are 2 T cell receptor beta chains from one sample, sequenced in a study of blood T cell repertoires in COVID-19. Sequencing was performed with immunoSEQ multiplex PCR; in TCRdb, only in-frame clones are kept and a portion is missing. The sample holds a few hundred thousand clones; about nine tenths are singletons and the top ten take less than 3.5%. Specimen: PBMCs or T cells enriched from blood (not recorded which). These receptors were taken from a woman aged 45-60 years who had been exposed to COVID-19.

The V gene is TRBV18, the J gene TRBJ1-6; 7 bases fit TRBD1. The J segment lost 2 bases and the V segment lost 3 bases, leaving 7 bases of the junction unmatched. Germline CDR1 and CDR2: KGHSH and LQKENI. The CDR3 totals 17 residues. The CDR3 reads CASSPSGGYAYNSPLHF. The DNA of the CDR3 is TGTGCCAGCTCACCTTCAGGGGGTTACGCCTATAATTCACCCCTCCACTTT. Supplemented by reference TRBV18 and TRBJ1-6, the full variable domain reads NAGVMQNPRHLVRRRGQEARLRCSPMKGHSHVYWYRQLPEEGLKFMVYLQKENIIDESGMPKERFSAEFPKEGPSILRIQQVVRGDSAAYFCASSPSGGYAYNSPLHFGNGTRLTVT.

The chain employs TRBV5-4 and TRBJ2-7; 10 nucleotides agree with TRBD2. This CDR3 is built from 13 residues. V lost 4 bases and J lost 6; bases outside the gene matches: 4. Germline loops: CDR1 SGHNT, CDR2 YYREEE (reference sequence). This CDR3 reads CASSPGLAFEQYF. CDR3 nucleotide sequence: TGTGCCAGCAGCCCGGGACTAGCGTTCGAGCAGTACTTC.